The T cell receptor beta chain described here comes from a study of quantifying T cell responses using KT2 cells. About the research overall: Reverse transcription used primers in the TCR alpha and beta constant regions. Estimated efficiency of the T4 ligation step was above 8.5% under optimum conditions.

An oligo carrying a UMI was ligated to the cDNA 3' end. The first PCR ran 4 to 5 cycles with an equimolar RC1.1 and RC1.2 beta primer mix. From the second PCR onward, TCR alpha and beta chains were processed separately. TCRdb processed the UMI-ligation and nested PCR reads anew with MiXCR; each CDR3 protein has one entry. The table has about 53,000 distinct CDR3 sequences, 9% to 15% seen once. Unfractionated PBMC were spiked with known numbers of KT2 clone cells. Study results and limitations: Detection of KT2 sequences held at the lowest tested level, about one cell per 100,000 PBMC.

This clonotype was seen only a few times. No antigen is known for it. The TCR was taken from a human donor. Sequenced material: PBMCs spiked with cells of the T cell clone KT2.

The CDR3: CASSEGRTEQFF. In DNA, the CDR3 is TGTGCCAGCAGTGAAGGTAGGACCGAGCAGTTCTTC. V and J are TRBV6-1 and TRBJ2-1; no firm D call. Germline loops: CDR1 MNHNS, CDR2 SASEGT. CDR3 size: 12 residues. Trimming removed 1 base from V and 10 bases from J, with 8 bases in between.